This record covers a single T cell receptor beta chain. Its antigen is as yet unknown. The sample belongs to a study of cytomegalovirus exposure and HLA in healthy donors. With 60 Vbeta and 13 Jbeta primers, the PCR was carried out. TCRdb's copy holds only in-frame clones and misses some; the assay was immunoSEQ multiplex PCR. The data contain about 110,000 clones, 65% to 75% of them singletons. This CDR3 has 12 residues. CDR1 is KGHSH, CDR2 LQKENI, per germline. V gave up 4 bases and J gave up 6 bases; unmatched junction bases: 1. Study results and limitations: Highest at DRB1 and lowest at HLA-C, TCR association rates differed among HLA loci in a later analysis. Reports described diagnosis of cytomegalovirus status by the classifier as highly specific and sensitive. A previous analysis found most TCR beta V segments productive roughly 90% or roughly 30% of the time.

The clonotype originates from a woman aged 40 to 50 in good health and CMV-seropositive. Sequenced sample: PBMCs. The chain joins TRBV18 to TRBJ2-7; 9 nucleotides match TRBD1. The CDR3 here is CASSQDRGEQYF. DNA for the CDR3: TGTGCCAGCTCACAGGACAGGGGCGAGCAGTACTTC.